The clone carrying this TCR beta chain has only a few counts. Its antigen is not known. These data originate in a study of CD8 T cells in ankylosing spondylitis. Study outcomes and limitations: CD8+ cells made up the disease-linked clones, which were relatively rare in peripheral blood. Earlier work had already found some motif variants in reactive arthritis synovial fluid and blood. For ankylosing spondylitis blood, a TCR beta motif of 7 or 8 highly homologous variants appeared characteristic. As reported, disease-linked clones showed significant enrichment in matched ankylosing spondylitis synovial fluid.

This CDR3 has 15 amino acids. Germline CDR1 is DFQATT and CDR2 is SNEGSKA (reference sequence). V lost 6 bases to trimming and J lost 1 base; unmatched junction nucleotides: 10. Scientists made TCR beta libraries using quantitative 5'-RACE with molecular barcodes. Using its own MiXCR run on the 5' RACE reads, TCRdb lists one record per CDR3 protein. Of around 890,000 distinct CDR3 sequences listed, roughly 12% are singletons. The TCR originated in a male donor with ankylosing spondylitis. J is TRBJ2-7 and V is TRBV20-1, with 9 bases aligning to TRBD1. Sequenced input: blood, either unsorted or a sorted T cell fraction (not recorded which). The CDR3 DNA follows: TGCAGTGCCGCAGACGGGGACAGGGCTTCCTACGAGCAGTACTTC. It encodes CSAADGDRASYEQYF.